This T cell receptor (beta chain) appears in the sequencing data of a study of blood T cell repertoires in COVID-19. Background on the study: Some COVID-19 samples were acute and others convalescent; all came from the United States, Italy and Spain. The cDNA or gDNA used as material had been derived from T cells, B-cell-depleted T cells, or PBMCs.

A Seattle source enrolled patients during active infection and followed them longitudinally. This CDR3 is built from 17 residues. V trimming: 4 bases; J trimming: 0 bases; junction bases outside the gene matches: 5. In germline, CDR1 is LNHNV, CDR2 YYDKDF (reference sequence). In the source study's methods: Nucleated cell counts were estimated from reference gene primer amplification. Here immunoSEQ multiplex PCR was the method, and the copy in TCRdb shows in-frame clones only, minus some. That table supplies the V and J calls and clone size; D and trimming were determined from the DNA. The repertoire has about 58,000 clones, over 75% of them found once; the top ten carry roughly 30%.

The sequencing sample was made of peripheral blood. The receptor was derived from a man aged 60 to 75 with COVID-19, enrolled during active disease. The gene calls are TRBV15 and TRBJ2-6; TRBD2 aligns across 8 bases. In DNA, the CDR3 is TGTGCCACCAGCATTAGTAGCGGGACCTCTGGGGCCAACGTCCTGACTTTC. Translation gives CATSISSGTSGANVLTF.